This T cell receptor (beta chain) came from a study of CD8+ T cells in alopecia areata. Study-wide findings and caveats: In lesional scalp, particularly from alopecia totalis/universalis, clonality was higher than in normal scalp. Possibly as an HLA-related effect, TCR sharing across patients appeared less clear than in mice.

Following extraction, RNA underwent reverse transcription to cDNA, which served as the sequencing template. Assay: immunoSEQ multiplex PCR; the TCRdb copy retains only in-frame clones and omits some. This sample has 160,000 or so clones, with just over 65% found just once. The CDR3 contains 14 residues. The germline CDR1 and CDR2 sequences are SGHAT and FQNNGV. The V and J ends lost 4 bases and 6 bases, in that order; junction bases with no gene match: 7. In the case of this clone: As yet, its antigen is unknown.

The receptor was derived from a human donor with alopecia areata. The chain combines TRBV11-2 with TRBJ1-2, with 8 bases aligning to TRBD1. The specimen comprised CD8+ T cells sorted from blood, sampled at week 0. This CDR3 is CASSSTDRVDGYTF. CDR3 bases: TGTGCCAGCAGCTCAACGGACAGGGTCGATGGCTACACCTTC.